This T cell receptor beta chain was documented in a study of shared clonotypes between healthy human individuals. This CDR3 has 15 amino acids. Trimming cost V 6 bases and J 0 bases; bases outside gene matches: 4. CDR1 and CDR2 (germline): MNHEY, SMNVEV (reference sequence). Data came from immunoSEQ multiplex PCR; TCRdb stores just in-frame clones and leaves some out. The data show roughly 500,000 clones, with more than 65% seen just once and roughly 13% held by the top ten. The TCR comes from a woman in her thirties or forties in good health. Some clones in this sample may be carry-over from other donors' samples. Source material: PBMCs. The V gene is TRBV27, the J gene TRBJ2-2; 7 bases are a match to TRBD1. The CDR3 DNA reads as TGTGCCAGCAGAGACAGGGATTCGAACACCGGGGAGCTGTTTTTT. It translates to CASRDRDSNTGELFF.